The source of this T cell receptor (beta chain) is a study of blood T cells in healthy people across ages. This CDR3 comprises 16 residues. The germline V gene has CDR1 DFQATT and CDR2 SNEGSKA (reference sequence). Losses at the gene ends were 6 bases for V and 6 bases for J; bases not matched to a gene: 15. Each sample had at least 6.5 million PBMCs isolated. It was with a sample-barcoded 5' primer and a J-beta primer mix that a second PCR of roughly 7 to 12 cycles was run. TCRdb recomputed calls from the 5' RACE reads with MiXCR, one row per CDR3 protein. The sample carries hundreds of thousands of distinct CDR3 sequences, 55% to 75% recorded once.

The receptor was derived from a man under 40 in good health. V usage is TRBV20-1 and J usage is TRBJ2-3, with TRBD2 matching 10 bases. The sequenced material came from blood. The CDR3 reads CSAERSASGGLDTQYF. DNA of the CDR3: TGCAGTGCAGAGAGAAGCGCTAGCGGGGGCCTGGATACGCAGTATTTT.